Following are 28 T cell receptor beta chains from one sample sequenced in a study of T cell clonality in common variable immunodeficiency (dated by TCRdb to about 2015). These receptors are not linked to any known antigen. What the research found in general, with its limitations: CVID TCRbeta sequences reportedly showed fewer deletions and N-nucleotide insertions and lacked highly modified clones with 13 or more V deletions.

Receptor amplification or capture employed the immunoSEQ multiplex PCR assay. This is the immuneACCESS table as TCRdb keeps it, with only in-frame sequences that have V and J called. A part of the clones is gone; compared with another copy, unresolved V genes explain less than half, and the rest is unexplained. The sample features 25,000 to 30,000 clones, and none is a singleton. Of the sample, roughly 3% falls within the top ten clones. The sample was peripheral blood mononuclear cells. Receptors were obtained from a human donor with common variable immunodeficiency.

This clone was recorded a few times. From the germline J gene comes the end of the CDR3, since the read stops 3 residues before it. The chain links TRBV7-9 to TRBJ2-5, with D uncertain. There are 15 residues in the CDR3. The ends were cut back, 5 bases at V and 0 bases at J, with 13 bases in the middle. Germline lookup yields CDR1 SEHNR and CDR2 FQNEAQ (reference sequence). The CDR3 loop reads CASSPPRLYQETQYF. CDR3 DNA (partial): TGTGCCAGCAGCCCCCCGCGACTGTACCAAGAGACC.

This clone showed up just a few times. The DNA ends 3 residues before the CDR3 does, and the rest of the CDR3 is filled in from the germline J gene. This sequence joins TRBV20-1 and TRBJ1-1, with D possibly matching TRBD1 (6 bases). This CDR3 has 14 amino acids. The V end lost 5 bases, the J end lost 4 bases, and 17 bases lay between the germline ends. CDR1 is DFQATT and CDR2 is SNEGSKA in the germline V gene (reference sequence). The DNA read from the CDR3 is TGCAGTGCTGGACGTCAGGGGATCAGCACTGAA. Its protein is CSAGRQGISTE. The whole CDR3 is CSAGRQGISTEAFF.

This clone was observed at least ten times. The read terminates 3 residues ahead of where the CDR3 ends, so the germline J gene completes it. The chain couples TRBV30 to TRBJ2-7; tentative D call: TRBD1 (6 bases). Germline V gene data show CDR1 as GTSNPN and CDR2 as SVGIG (reference sequence). Trimming stripped 5 bases from V and 1 base from J, with 15 bases between. This CDR3 has 14 amino acids. The CDR3 reads CAWVPGTRSYEQYF. Partial CDR3 DNA: TGTGCCTGGGTCCCCGGGACAAGATCCTACGAG. The entire variable domain, with the rest obtained from reference TRBV30 and TRBJ2-7, is as follows: SQTIHQWPATLVQPVGSPLSLECTVEGTSNPNLYWYRQAAGRGLQLLFYSVGIGQISSEVPQNLSASRPQDRQFILSSKKLLLSDSGFYLCAWVPGTRSYEQYFGPGTRLTVT.

The table lists this clone with many counts. The CDR3 goes on 3 residues after the read ends, and that part is filled in from the germline J gene. This chain links TRBV5-1 with TRBJ1-2; a possible D gene is TRBD1 (5 bases). There are 17 residues in the CDR3. Germline assignment: CDR1 SGHRS and CDR2 YFSETQ. V shed 0 bases and J shed 1 base, with 16 bases lying between them. The part of the CDR3 DNA that was read is TGCGCCAGCAGCTTGGGAGGTTTCGCAGGGTATAACTATGGC. It is translated as CASSLGGFAGYNYG. The whole CDR3 is CASSLGGFAGYNYGYTF.

This clone has only a few counts. The CDR3 is cut off 3 residues early in the read; its end comes from the germline J gene. The chain carries TRBV18 and TRBJ2-1; 11 bases fit TRBD1. The CDR3 extends over 17 amino acids. Germline CDR1 reads KGHSH; CDR2 reads LQKENI. The V segment lost 3 bases and the J segment 5 bases; nucleotides outside the gene matches: 9. CDR3 bases read: TGTGCCAGCTCACCGCAGATAATGGGACAGGGGGACAATGAG. It is translated as CASSPQIMGQGDNE. The full CDR3 protein reads CASSPQIMGQGDNEQFF.

This clone was counted ten times or more. The CDR3 is cut off 3 residues early in the read; its end comes from the germline J gene. The chain recombines TRBV7-3 with TRBJ2-4, with 8 nucleotides matching TRBD1. Germline CDR1 is SGHTA and CDR2 is FQGTGA. V dropped 2 bases and J dropped 0; count of bases not matched to a gene: 6. CDR3 size: 17 residues. CDR3 DNA (partial): TGTGCCAGCAGCTTAGGGGACAGGTTACTAGCCAAAAACATT. Its protein is CASSLGDRLLAKNI. The CDR3 in its entirety is CASSLGDRLLAKNIQYF. Based on the CDR3 plus reference TRBV7-3 and TRBJ2-4, the full variable domain is GAGVSQTPSNKVTEKGKYVELRCDPISGHTALYWYRQSLGQGPEFLIYFQGTGAADDSGLPNDRFFAVRPEGSVSTLKIQRTERGDSAVYLCASSLGDRLLAKNIQYFGAGTRLSVL.

This clone appeared many times. Read coverage stops 3 residues before the CDR3 terminus; the germline J gene supplies the remainder. The V and J genes are TRBV5-5 and TRBJ2-1; 8 positions match TRBD1. With V trimmed by 1 base and J by 7 bases, 7 bases remained unmatched. CDR3 length: 15 residues. Germline CDR1 SGHKS, CDR2 YYEKEE (reference sequence). The chain's CDR3 is CASSLTGQGGNEQFF. CDR3 DNA (partial): TGTGCCAGCAGCTTGACCGGACAGGGTGGAAATGAG.

This clone was detected a few times. The CDR3 end lies 3 residues beyond the end of the read and is filled in from the germline J gene. This sequence joins TRBV30 and TRBJ2-3, with TRBD1 identical over 7 bases. In germline, CDR1 is GTSNPN, CDR2 SVGIG (reference sequence). The junction had 7 bases not matched to a gene; V was cut back by 2 bases and J by 2 bases. The CDR3 contains 15 residues. Incomplete CDR3 DNA: TGTGCCTGGAGTCGACAGGGTCAGATCACAGATACG. Its protein product is CAWSRQGQITDT. The entire CDR3 protein reads CAWSRQGQITDTQYF.

In its sample, this clone was seen many times. The read gets to within 3 residues of the CDR3 end, and the germline J gene fills in the rest. This chain uses TRBV7-2 with TRBJ2-1; D uncertain. V was clipped by 5 bases and J by 2 bases, with 10 bases between them. This CDR3 has 14 amino acids. Germline V gene lookup returns CDR1 SGHTA and CDR2 FQGNSA. CDR3 region: CASSPPDTYNEQFF. CDR3 bases read: TGTGCCAGCAGCCCCCCCGACACCTACAATGAG. Drawing the rest from reference TRBV7-2 and TRBJ2-1, the complete variable domain is GAGVSQSPSNKVTEKGKDVELRCDPISGHTALYWYRQSLGQGLEFLIYFQGNSAPDKSGLPSDRFSAERTGGSVSTLTIQRTQQEDSAVYLCASSPPDTYNEQFFGPGTRLTVL.

This clone showed up many times. The DNA read from the CDR3 is TGCAGTGCTAGAGATTCCCTAGCGGGAGGTTACAATGAG. Translating gives CSARDSLAGGYNE. The whole CDR3 sequence is CSARDSLAGGYNEQFF. The V gene is TRBV20-1, the J gene TRBJ2-1, with 11 bases identical to TRBD2. The read terminates 3 residues ahead of where the CDR3 ends, so the germline J gene completes it. With V trimmed by 0 bases and J by 4 bases, 5 bases remained unmatched. The CDR3 spans 16 residues. Germline CDR1 DFQATT, CDR2 SNEGSKA (reference sequence).

Turning to this clone: Sequencing ends 3 residues short of the CDR3 end; the germline J gene provides the rest. This chain links TRBV5-6 with TRBJ2-7; D unresolved. V was pared by 3 bases and J by 3 bases, with 10 bases between. CDR3 length: 13 residues. The V gene's germline CDR1 is SGHDT and CDR2 YYEEEE. CDR3 residues: CASSSRLRYEQYF. The sequenced CDR3 bases are TGTGCCAGCAGCTCCCGACTCCGCTACGAG.

This clone has only a few counts. The read gets to within 3 residues of the CDR3 end, and the germline J gene fills in the rest. The rearrangement links TRBV19 to TRBJ2-1; no clear D gene. Germline values: CDR1 LNHDA, CDR2 SQIVND (reference sequence). V was cut by 3 bases and J by 7 bases, with 25 bases left in between. CDR3 size: 18 residues. The CDR3 sequence is CASSMLGRSSGRVNEQFF. The DNA read from the CDR3 is TGTGCCAGTAGTATGCTCGGCCGGTCGTCGGGTAGAGTAAATGAG.

This clone appeared many times. The read ends 3 residues shy of where the CDR3 ends; the end is completed using the germline J gene. This chain joins TRBV4-1 and TRBJ2-5; maybe TRBD1 (6 bases). In germline, CDR1 is MGHRA, CDR2 YSYEKL. This CDR3 is 15 amino acids long. V lost 2 bases to trimming and J lost 3 bases, with 13 bases between them. Incomplete CDR3 DNA: TGCGCCAGCAGCCAATTCGGACAGACCGAAGAGACC. Protein: CASSQFGQTEET. In full, the CDR3 reads CASSQFGQTEETQYF.

Many counts were recorded for this clone. The CDR3 reads CASSPLSGNTEAFF. The sequenced part of the CDR3 DNA is TGTGCCAGCTCACCCCTGTCAGGGAACACTGAA. V gene TRBV18 combines with J gene TRBJ1-1, with D unresolved. The read stops 3 residues short of the end of the CDR3; the missing end is completed from the germline J gene. The germline V gene encodes CDR1 KGHSH and CDR2 LQKENI. This CDR3 is 14 amino acids long. The V and J ends lost 3 bases and 1 base respectively, with 9 bases between them.

This clone was seen ten or more times. The sequenced fragment ends 3 residues before the CDR3 boundary, so the rest is inferred from the germline J gene. The V call is TRBV20-1, the J call TRBJ2-7; a weak D match, TRBD2 (6 bases). Trimming shortened V by 5 bases and J by 0 bases, and 17 bases separated the two germline ends. The CDR3 totals 15 residues. CDR1 is DFQATT and CDR2 is SNEGSKA in the germline V gene (reference sequence). CDR3: CSAPASGRSSYEQYF. The CDR3 bases that were read are TGCAGTGCTCCTGCCAGCGGGCGAAGCTCCTACGAG.

This clone was seen repeatedly, ten times or more. The sequenced fragment ends 3 residues before the CDR3 boundary, so the rest is inferred from the germline J gene. This chain joins TRBV19 and TRBJ2-1, with TRBD2 matching 11 bases. Trimming at V came to 8 bases and at J to 4 bases, leaving 4 bases not matched to a gene. The CDR3 runs 14 residues. In germline, CDR1 is LNHDA, CDR2 SQIVND (reference sequence). The CDR3 bases that were read are TGTGCCAGTTCGACTAGCGGGAAGTACAATGAG. Translating it yields CASSTSGKYNE. The entire CDR3 protein is CASSTSGKYNEQFF.

This clone was counted between two and nine times. The sequenced fragment ends 3 residues before the CDR3 boundary, so the rest is inferred from the germline J gene. V gene TRBV2 combines with J gene TRBJ2-1, with D possibly being TRBD2 (5 bases). The V gene lost 6 bases and the J gene lost 6 bases, with 18 bases spanning the gap. Germline-derived CDR1 and CDR2 are SNHLY and FYNNEI. This CDR3 region has 15 residues. CDR3 sequence: CASRPTSGSFNEQFF. Partial CDR3 DNA: TGTGCCAGCAGACCTACTAGTGGGAGTTTCAATGAG.

In this sample, this clone turned up many times. The sequenced fragment ends 3 residues before the CDR3 boundary, so the rest is inferred from the germline J gene. The chain uses TRBV28 and TRBJ2-1; no clear D. CDR1 is MDHEN, CDR2 SYDVKM, per germline. The V end lost 1 base, the J end lost 0 bases, and 7 bases lay between the germline ends. The length of the CDR3 is 15 residues. The DNA read from the CDR3 is TGTGCCAGCAGTTTATCTCCCAGCTCCTACAATGAG. It encodes CASSLSPSSYNE. The whole CDR3 protein reads CASSLSPSSYNEQFF.

The sample holds many counts of this clone. Read sequence stops 3 residues before the CDR3 end, and the germline J gene provides the missing end. V usage is TRBV18 and J usage is TRBJ2-1; 9 bases fit TRBD2. Trimming at V came to 1 base and at J to 0 bases, leaving 4 bases not matched to a gene. Germline values: CDR1 KGHSH, CDR2 LQKENI. The CDR3 runs to 17 residues. CDR3 bases read: TGTGCCAGCTCACCACGACTAGCGGTCAGCTCCTACAATGAG. This translates into CASSPRLAVSSYNE. The entire CDR3 protein is CASSPRLAVSSYNEQFF.

Concerning this clone itself: The read terminates 3 residues before the CDR3 end, so the remaining end is supplied by the germline J gene. The chain uses TRBV14 and TRBJ2-7, with 10 bases that match TRBD1. The CDR3 length is 15 residues. The germline gives CDR1 SGHDN, CDR2 FVKESK. V lost 2 bases, J lost 5 bases, and 6 bases stayed unmatched. The CDR3 loop reads CASSQLGQGRDEQYF. The CDR3 bases that were read are TGTGCCAGCAGCCAACTGGGACAGGGGAGGGACGAG.

This clone was counted a few times. The read falls 3 residues short of the CDR3 end, and the missing part is taken from the germline J gene. The identical CDR3 is also encoded by other nucleotide sequences in the sample. This sequence joins TRBV7-9 and TRBJ2-3; D gene uncertain. The V gene lost 6 bases and the J gene lost 2 bases, with 6 bases spanning the gap. The length of the CDR3 is 12 residues. CDR1 SEHNR and CDR2 FQNEAQ come from the germline V gene (reference sequence). CDR3 residues: CASSSFTDTQYF. The DNA read from the CDR3 is TGTGCCAGCAGTTCTTTCACAGATACG.

This clone was detected only a few times. Read sequence stops 3 residues before the CDR3 end, and the germline J gene provides the missing end. This sequence joins TRBV7-3 and TRBJ2-7; TRBD2 matches 11 bases. With 5 bases clipped from V and 3 bases from J, the junction kept 21 bases outside the gene matches. The germline V gene encodes CDR1 SGHTA and CDR2 FQGTGA. The CDR3 sequence is 20 residues long. CDR3 DNA, as far as it was read: TGTGCCAGCAGCGTAAGGACTAGCGGGCCTCCGTTGGGGTTCCGCTACGAG. As protein: CASSVRTSGPPLGFRYE. In full, the CDR3 reads CASSVRTSGPPLGFRYEQYF.

To note about this clone: The CDR3 extends 3 residues past the end of the read, so its final part is completed from the germline J gene. The chain carries TRBV19 and TRBJ2-7, with a weak D call TRBD1 (6 bases). V was shortened by 5 bases and J by 3 bases, with 14 bases between the two germline ends. The germline gives CDR1 LNHDA, CDR2 SQIVND (reference sequence). The CDR3 is 14 residues long. The CDR3 DNA, read in part, is TGTGCCAGTAGTTCAAGGGGGACCCACTACGAG. It encodes CASSSRGTHYE. The entire CDR3 sequence reads CASSSRGTHYEQYF.

Comments on this clone: The CDR3 end falls 3 residues outside the read, so it is completed with the germline J gene. The rearrangement joins TRBV7-9 to TRBJ2-7; TRBD2 is a possible D gene (6 bases). V shed 5 bases and J shed 3 bases, with 17 bases lying between them. The CDR3 has 15 amino acids. Germline V lookup: CDR1 SEHNR, CDR2 FQNEAQ (reference sequence). The DNA read from the CDR3 is TGTGCCAGCAGCGGGGCGGGGAAGTCCATCTACGAG. Translation: CASSGAGKSIYE. From start to end, the CDR3 is CASSGAGKSIYEQYF.

This clone was recorded a few times. Read data end 3 residues before the CDR3 end; the end is taken from the germline J gene. The V call is TRBV20-1, the J call TRBJ2-7, with TRBD2 identical over 11 bases. Germline V gene lookup returns CDR1 DFQATT and CDR2 SNEGSKA (reference sequence). V shed 0 bases and J 4 bases; nucleotides not matched to a gene: 5. The CDR3 sequence is 15 residues long. CDR3 DNA (partial): TGCAGTGCTAGAGATAGGGCTAGCGGGAGGTACGAG. Translating it yields CSARDRASGRYE. The full CDR3 sequence reads CSARDRASGRYEQYF.

By frequency in the sample, this clone is medium-sized. The CDR3 goes on 3 residues after the read ends, and that part is filled in from the germline J gene. The chain has TRBV18 and TRBJ2-3, with 11 bases that match TRBD2. After removal of 4 bases from V and 3 bases from J, the junction contained 3 bases not matched to a gene. This CDR3 is 15 amino acids long. Germline V lookup: CDR1 KGHSH, CDR2 LQKENI. CDR3 protein: CASSRLAGGTDTQYF. Partial CDR3 DNA: TGTGCCAGCTCACGTCTAGCGGGAGGAACAGATACG.

This clone was recorded at least ten times. The read ends 3 residues early relative to the CDR3; the germline J gene fills the gap. The V and J genes are TRBV19 and TRBJ2-2, with 8 bases aligning to TRBD1. The V segment lost 6 bases and the J segment 0 bases; nucleotides outside the gene matches: 6. Germline CDR1 and CDR2: LNHDA and SQIVND (reference sequence). The CDR3 contains 16 residues. The CDR3 bases that were read are TGTGCCAGTAGGCCGGACAGGGCCCCGAACACCGGGGAG. Translated, it gives CASRPDRAPNTGE. The whole CDR3 is CASRPDRAPNTGELFF.

About this clone itself: The CDR3 goes on 3 residues after the read ends, and that part is filled in from the germline J gene. The rearrangement joins TRBV13 to TRBJ2-1; TRBD2 might be the D (5 bases). V gave up 0 bases and J gave up 4 bases, with 7 bases separating them. Germline V lookup: CDR1 PRHDT, CDR2 FYEKMQ (reference sequence). This CDR3 contains 14 residues. The part of the CDR3 DNA that was read is TGTGCCAGCAGCTTAGGGGACTTTTACAATGAG. Protein sequence: CASSLGDFYNE. The full-length CDR3 reads as CASSLGDFYNEQFF.